The sequence of this T cell receptor beta chain was determined in a study of blood T cell repertoires in COVID-19. Study at large: COVID-19 samples, acute and convalescent, were from the United States, Italy and Spain. Sample material is recorded as cDNA or gDNA derived from T cells, B-cell-depleted T cells, or PBMCs.

Authors' methods: Amplification of reference gene primers provided the estimated nucleated cell counts. Assay used: immunoSEQ multiplex PCR; TCRdb lists only in-frame clones, some missing. V, J and clone size reflect that table, while D and trimming were determined from the DNA. The table has 250,000 to 300,000 clones, around 90% seen once. The CDR3 is 14 amino acids. Germline CDR1 reads LGHNA; CDR2 reads YNFKEQ. V shed 6 bases, J shed 4 bases, and the junction held 4 bases outside the gene matches. The chain is built from TRBV4-2 and TRBJ2-3, with 10 bases fitting TRBD2. The sequence came from a young woman with acute or convalescent COVID-19. Source material: peripheral blood. This chain's CDR3 is CASRAGGPADTQYF. Written as DNA, the CDR3 is TGTGCCAGCAGAGCGGGAGGGCCGGCAGATACGCAGTATTTT.